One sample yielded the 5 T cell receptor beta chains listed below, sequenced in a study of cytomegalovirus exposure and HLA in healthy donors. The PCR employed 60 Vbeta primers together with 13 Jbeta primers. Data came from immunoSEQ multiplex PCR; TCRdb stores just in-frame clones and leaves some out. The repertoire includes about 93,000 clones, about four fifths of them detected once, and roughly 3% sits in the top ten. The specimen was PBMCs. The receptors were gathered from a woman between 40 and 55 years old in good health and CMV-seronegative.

The CDR3 loop reads CASSLVSGGHRYGYTF. The CDR3, as DNA: TGCGCCAGCAGCTTGGTCTCCGGGGGGCATCGCTATGGCTACACCTTC. The chain carries TRBV5-1 and TRBJ1-2; perhaps TRBD1 as D (6 bases). Germline CDR1 reads SGHRS; CDR2 reads YFSETQ. The V end was cut by 0 bases, the J end by 4 bases, with 16 bases between. This CDR3 contains 16 residues.

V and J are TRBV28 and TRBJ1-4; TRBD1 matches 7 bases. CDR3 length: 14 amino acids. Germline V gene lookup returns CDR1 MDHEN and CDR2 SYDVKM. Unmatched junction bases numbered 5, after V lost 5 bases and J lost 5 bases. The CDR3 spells CASSRQGRNEKLFF. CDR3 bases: TGTGCCAGCAGTCGACAGGGACGAAATGAAAAACTGTTTTTT.

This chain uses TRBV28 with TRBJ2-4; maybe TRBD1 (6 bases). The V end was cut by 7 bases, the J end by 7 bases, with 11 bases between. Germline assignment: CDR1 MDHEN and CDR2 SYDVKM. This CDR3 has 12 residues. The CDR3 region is CASTGVGNIQYF. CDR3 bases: TGTGCCAGCACAGGGGTTGGGAACATTCAGTACTTC.

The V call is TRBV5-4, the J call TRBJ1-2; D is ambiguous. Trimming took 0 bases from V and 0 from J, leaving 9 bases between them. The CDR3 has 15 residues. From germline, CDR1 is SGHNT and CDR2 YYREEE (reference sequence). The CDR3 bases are TGTGCCAGCAGCTTGGAGCCGAATGCTAACTATGGCTACACCTTC. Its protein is CASSLEPNANYGYTF.

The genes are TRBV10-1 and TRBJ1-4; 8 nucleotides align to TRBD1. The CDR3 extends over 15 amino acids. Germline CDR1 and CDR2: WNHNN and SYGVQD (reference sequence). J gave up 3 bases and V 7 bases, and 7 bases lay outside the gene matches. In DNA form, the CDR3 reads TGCGCCAGCAAGCCACAGGGGGGAGCTAATGAAAAACTGTTTTTT. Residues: CASKPQGGANEKLFF.